The rows below give T cell receptor beta chains drawn from one sample of a study of cytotoxic CD8 clonotypes in ibrutinib-treated CLL. The assay was immunoSEQ multiplex PCR, and TCRdb's table has in-frame clones only and misses some. This sample has 35,000 to 40,000 clones, with under 80% found just once. Material: PBMCs, obtained at disease progression, from a patient treated with ibrutinib. The receptors were sampled from a human donor with chronic lymphocytic leukemia. Both conserved end residues are part of each CDR3. Each record gives: clone size, J gene, D gene, V gene, CDR3 DNA, CDR3 protein. D genes are given only for firm matches. The size field is filled for only some rows; it gives once, few, many or a size class.

- TRBJ2-3 TRBD2 TRBV2 TGTGCCAGCAGTGAATTACTAGCGGGAGTTACAGATACGCAGTATTTT CASSELLAGVTDTQYF
- TRBJ2-3 - TRBV10-3 TGTGCCGCCCTCGGGACGGCCACAGATACGCAGTATTTT CAALGTATDTQYF
few TRBJ2-3 - TRBV28 TGTGCCAGCAGGGACCCCCTATCGGGCGGCACAGATACGCAGTATTTT CASRDPLSGGTDTQYF
- TRBJ1-5 - TRBV4-1 TGCGCCAGCAGCCAAGTGGTGGGTAGCAATCAGCCCCAGCATTTT CASSQVVGSNQPQHF
few TRBJ2-1 - TRBV5-1 TGCGCCAGCAGCTTGGGGCAGTTAGACAATGAGCAGTTCTTC CASSLGQLDNEQFF
few TRBJ1-1 - TRBV19 TGTGCCAGTAGTATGAGTCGTGTGATGAACACTGAAGCTTTCTTT CASSMSRVMNTEAFF
few TRBJ2-7 - TRBV9 TGTGCCAGCAGCCTTATGTCTAGCTCTGACGAGCAGTACTTC CASSLMSSSDEQYF
few TRBJ1-2 - TRBV5-6 TGTGCCAGCAGCTTGTTCGGGGTCTATGGCTACACCTTC CASSLFGVYGYTF
- TRBJ1-2 - TRBV5-1 TGCGCCAGCAGCTTGGTAGGGTTGGGACATGGCTACACCTTC CASSLVGLGHGYTF
- TRBJ2-7 TRBD2 TRBV28 TGTGCCAGCAGTTTATTGGCTAGCGGACACTACGAGCAGTACTTC CASSLLASGHYEQYF
- TRBJ1-1 TRBD1 TRBV10-1 TGCGCCAGCAGCCGACAGGGTTTGGGGACTGAAGCTTTCTTT CASSRQGLGTEAFF
- TRBJ2-1 - TRBV6-5 TGTGCCAGCAGCCCCCTCAGCGCTTGGGGCAATGAGCAGTTCTTC CASSPLSAWGNEQFF
- TRBJ1-2 - TRBV5-4 TGTGCCAGCAGCTTGGGAGGGGCCCAAGGTTATGGCTACACCTTC CASSLGGAQGYGYTF
- TRBJ2-1 - TRBV5-1 TGCGCCAGCAGGGACAGCTTGGCCAACAATGAGCAGTTCTTC CASRDSLANNEQFF
few TRBJ1-4 - TRBV6-5 TGTGCCAGCGGTCAGGGGCAAAAACTGTTTTTT CASGQGQKLFF
- TRBJ2-7 TRBD2 TRBV25-1 TGTGCCAGCAGTGAAGGACTAGCGGGAGAGTGGGAGCAGTACTTC CASSEGLAGEWEQYF
- TRBJ2-5 TRBD1 TRBV5-1 TGCGCCAGCAGCCCCCAGACAGGGGAAGAGACCCAGTACTTC CASSPQTGEETQYF
- TRBJ2-3 TRBD2 TRBV6-1 TGTGCCAGCAGTCCCCGGGGGGGTTCCGCAGATACGCAGTATTTT CASSPRGGSADTQYF
- TRBJ2-5 - TRBV10-1 TGCGCCAGCAGTGAAGTACCCCAAGAGACCCAGTACTTC CASSEVPQETQYF
few TRBJ2-1 - TRBV5-4 TGTGCCAGCAGCCAAGACCTTGGGAATGAGCAGTTCTTC CASSQDLGNEQFF
- TRBJ1-5 - TRBV27 TGTGCCAGCAGTTTAGTGGGGCGGGCGGGGAACAGCATGAGCAATCAGCCCCAGCATTTT CASSLVGRAGNSMSNQPQHF
- TRBJ1-6 - TRBV11-3 TGTGCCAGCAGCTTAGGCTTAAATTCACCCCTCCACTTT CASSLGLNSPLHF
- TRBJ1-2 TRBD1 TRBV5-1 TGCGCCAGCAGCTTAACAACCGGGACAGGGAGATATGGCTACACCTTC CASSLTTGTGRYGYTF
- TRBJ2-5 TRBD2 TRBV27 TGTGCCAGCAGTCCCCCCGCGATCGCTAGCGGGGGGCCCGAGACCCAGTACTTC CASSPPAIASGGPETQYF